This is a list of T cell receptor beta chains from one sample in a study of blood T cell repertoires in COVID-19. TCRdb's table, derived via immunoSEQ multiplex PCR, lists solely in-frame clones and lacks some. The profile shows 120,000 or so clones, nearly 90% of them singletons. Sample: peripheral blood. These receptors were taken from a woman between 55 and 75 years old with COVID-19, enrolled during active disease. The CDR3 runs from the conserved cysteine through the conserved F or W. The order of the fields is CDR3 protein, CDR3 DNA, V gene, J gene, clone size, D gene. D genes are given only for firm matches. Some rows mark clone size as missing; the rest say once, few, many or name a class of expanded clone.

CASSQDWGLNQPQHF	TGTGCCAGCAGCCAAGATTGGGGGCTGAATCAGCCCCAGCATTTT	TRBV3-1/TRBV3-2	TRBJ1-5	-	-
CASSFQGRRNTIYF	TGTGCCAGCAGCTTTCAGGGAAGAAGAAACACCATATATTTT	TRBV5-8	TRBJ1-3	-	-
CASSRRGQDNQPQHF	TGTGCCAGTAGTAGGAGGGGACAGGACAATCAGCCCCAGCATTTT	TRBV19	TRBJ1-5	-	TRBD1
CASFNQGNTGELFF	TGCGCCAGCTTTAACCAGGGTAACACCGGGGAGCTGTTTTTT	TRBV5-1	TRBJ2-2	-	-
CAISEGTRINEKLFF	TGTGCCATCAGTGAGGGGACAAGGATTAATGAAAAACTGTTTTTT	TRBV10-3	TRBJ1-4	-	-
CATSLLDRNNEQFF	TGTGCCACCAGCCTGCTGGACAGAAACAATGAGCAGTTCTTC	TRBV10-3	TRBJ2-1	few	-
CASSYKRGGRETQYF	TGTGCCAGCAGTTATAAGCGGGGGGGCCGGGAGACCCAGTACTTC	TRBV27	TRBJ2-5	-	TRBD2
CASSGWTSGGESGTDTQYF	TGTGCCAGCAGCGGGTGGACTAGCGGGGGGGAGAGCGGAACAGATACGCAGTATTTT	TRBV11-2	TRBJ2-3	once	TRBD2
CASSLESGQPQHF	TGTGCCAGCAGCTTAGAGTCGGGTCAGCCCCAGCATTTT	TRBV11-2	TRBJ1-5	few	-
CASSSERGSSYNEQFF	TGTGCCAGCAGCTCGGAGCGGGGGAGCTCCTACAATGAGCAGTTCTTC	TRBV5-4	TRBJ2-1	-	TRBD2
CASKRDSGDGYTF	TGTGCCAGCAAACGAGACAGTGGTGATGGCTACACCTTC	TRBV2	TRBJ1-2	-	-
CASSRTENTEAFF	TGTGCCAGCAGTCGGACAGAGAACACTGAAGCTTTCTTT	TRBV12-3/TRBV12-4	TRBJ1-1	-	-
CASRIQRSYTF	TGTGCCAGCAGGATTCAGAGGAGCTACACCTTC	TRBV12-3/TRBV12-4	TRBJ1-2	-	-
CASSIGTGSFHEQYF	TGCGCCAGCAGCATTGGGACAGGGTCCTTCCACGAGCAGTACTTC	TRBV5-1	TRBJ2-7	-	TRBD1
CASSRTDSRAGEAFF	TGTGCCAGCAGTCGCACGGATTCACGGGCGGGTGAAGCTTTCTTT	TRBV2	TRBJ1-1	-	-
CASSLVGDPAGAPYEQYF	TGTGCCAGCAGCTTAGTGGGAGACCCAGCGGGGGCCCCCTACGAGCAGTACTTC	TRBV7-9	TRBJ2-7	-	TRBD2
CASSSPVGQGRDGYTF	TGTGCCAGCAGCTCCCCGGTGGGACAGGGTAGGGATGGCTACACCTTC	TRBV5-4	TRBJ1-2	-	TRBD1
CSVLRWGGPQYEQYF	TGCAGCGTGCTCCGGTGGGGGGGGCCCCAGTACGAGCAGTACTTC	TRBV29-1	TRBJ2-7	-	-
CASSKDRGPPYTGELFF	TGTGCCAGCAGCAAGGACAGGGGGCCACCTTACACCGGGGAGCTGTTTTTT	TRBV5-4	TRBJ2-2	-	TRBD1
CASSPRGSNYGYTF	TGTGCCAGCAGTCCCCGAGGATCAAACTATGGCTACACCTTC	TRBV27	TRBJ1-2	-	-
CASSSGLAAHNEQFF	TGTGCCAGCAGTTCGGGACTAGCGGCTCACAATGAGCAGTTCTTC	TRBV5-4	TRBJ2-1	-	TRBD2
CASSGGAPGETQYF	TGTGCCAGCAGCGGAGGCGCCCCGGGGGAGACCCAGTACTTC	TRBV9	TRBJ2-5	-	-
CASSPQGHSGANVLTF	TGTGCCAGCAGTCCACAGGGCCACTCTGGGGCCAACGTCCTGACTTTC	TRBV6-2/TRBV6-3	TRBJ2-6	-	-
CASSGWTNRPDGNTIYF	TGTGCCAGCAGTGGCTGGACGAACAGGCCCGATGGAAACACCATATATTTT	TRBV6-1	TRBJ1-3	-	-
CASSGTTSGEYDEQFF	TGTGCCAGTAGTGGGACGACTAGCGGGGAATACGATGAGCAGTTCTTC	TRBV19	TRBJ2-1	-	TRBD2
CASSARDTAGKLFF	TGTGCCAGCAGCGCTCGGGACACGGCTGGAAAACTGTTTTTT	TRBV5-4	TRBJ1-4	-	-
CASSLGHSGYTF	TGTGCCAGCAGTTTGGGGCACAGCGGCTACACCTTC	TRBV28	TRBJ1-2	-	-
CATLGGSSYNEQFF	TGTGCCACCCTTGGAGGGAGCTCCTACAATGAGCAGTTCTTC	TRBV19	TRBJ2-1	-	-
CASSINGRDQPQHF	TGTGCCAGTAGTATAAATGGGAGGGATCAGCCCCAGCATTTT	TRBV19	TRBJ1-5	-	-